Sequencing of this T cell receptor beta chain was carried out in a study of cytomegalovirus exposure and HLA in healthy donors. The wider study: Sequencing of 150 million to 200 million T cells in an earlier analysis found 100 million or so unique TCR beta sequences.

The PCR was carried out with 60 Vbeta primers and 13 Jbeta primers. Repertoires were generated with immunoSEQ multiplex PCR, while TCRdb's copy carries only in-frame clones and drops some. The data contain around 89,000 clones, approximately 83% of them seen just once; the ten biggest clones take up roughly 3%. Study conclusions and caveats: Beyond CMV serostatus, there was no information to go on about immune exposure. Cytomegalovirus association was assigned to some 160 TCR beta chains. Based on reports, TCR beta sequences accurately predicted HLA-A and HLA-B alleles for most subjects.

The CDR3 contains 12 residues. The germline CDR1 and CDR2 sequences are SEHNR and FQNEAQ (reference sequence). The V end was cut by 4 bases, the J end by 4 bases, with 6 bases between. About this clone itself: Its antigen remains unidentified.

The V gene is TRBV7-9, the J gene TRBJ2-3; D is possibly TRBD2 (6 bases). Sequencing input: PBMCs. The clonotype was recovered from a man between 35 and 55 years old in good health and CMV-seronegative. The CDR3 loop is CASSWEADTQYF. CDR3 DNA sequence: TGTGCCAGCAGCTGGGAGGCAGATACGCAGTATTTT.